This TCR beta chain was identified in a study of T cells after yellow fever vaccination. Whole-study context: Some fractions had low cell numbers, and these were prepared with SMART-Seq v4 Ultra Low Input.

Only a few counts were recorded for this clonotype. Its antigen is as yet unknown. A junction boundary mismatches the germline segment, possibly from a read error. CDR3 length: 11 amino acids. CDR1 and CDR2 (germline): MNHEY, SVGEGT. It was through 5'RACE template switching that TCR cDNA was made, with a universal primer site and UMIs added. TCRdb re-called the 5' RACE reads with MiXCR, one entry per CDR3 protein. The sample lists approximately 140,000 distinct CDR3 sequences, more than 6% occurring once. Broader study findings: Compared with primary, the secondary response was weaker and peaked at day 5, not 15. Reappearance after the booster was seen for most primary-vaccination clones, at 95% to 96% CD4 and 88% CD8.

This receptor was obtained from a man aged 25-40 years who received the YFV17D yellow fever vaccine. The specimen comprised CD4+ T cells sorted from PBMCs, sampled 5 days after the yellow fever booster vaccination. The chain links TRBV6-2 or TRBV6-3 to TRBJ2-5, with TRBD1 matching 8 bases. The CDR3 DNA reads as TGTGCCAGCAGTTCCTCGGGACAGGCTAATTTC. Its translation is CASSSSGQANF.